The next 6 T cell receptor beta chains were all read from a single sample in a study of T cell repertoires in cytomegalovirus infection. TCRdb called the reads again in MiXCR, with one record for every CDR3 protein. This table has 480,000 or so distinct CDR3 sequences, about 11% appearing once. Specimen: PBMCs. The origin of the receptors is a human donor in good health (CMV status not recorded). Some clones in this sample may be carry-over from other donors' samples.

As DNA, the CDR3 is TGTGCCTGCCTTACTAGCAGAATCACAGATACGCAGTATTTT. Residues: CACLTSRITDTQYF. The chain employs TRBV30 and TRBJ2-3; maybe TRBD2 (6 bases). The CDR3 length is 14 residues. The V gene lost 6 bases and the J gene lost 2 bases, with 15 bases spanning the gap. CDR1 GTSNPN and CDR2 SVGIG come from the germline V gene (reference sequence). Complete variable domain (other parts from reference TRBV30 and TRBJ2-3): SQTIHQWPATLVQPVGSPLSLECTVEGTSNPNLYWYRQAAGRGLQLLFYSVGIGQISSEVPQNLSASRPQDRQFILSSKKLLLSDSGFYLCACLTSRITDTQYFGPGTRLTVL.

V gene TRBV20-1 combines with J gene TRBJ1-1, with D maybe TRBD1 (5 bases). This CDR3 has 14 residues. Trimming removed 3 bases from V and 3 bases from J, with 14 bases in between. Germline CDR1 reads DFQATT; CDR2 reads SNEGSKA (reference sequence). DNA of the CDR3: TGCAGTGCTAGGCTCACGGGACGATACACTGAAGCTTTCTTT. Translated: CSARLTGRYTEAFF.

This clonotype came up many times. The rearrangement links TRBV7-9 to TRBJ2-5, with D unclear. The CDR3 is 14 residues long. V was clipped by 7 bases and J by 5 bases, with 17 bases between them. From germline, CDR1 is SEHNR and CDR2 FQNEAQ (reference sequence). In DNA, the CDR3 is TGTGCCAGCATCCCCCCGGCAGTTGTTGAGACCCAGTACTTC. This codes for CASIPPAVVETQYF.

The chain couples TRBV10-3 to TRBJ2-3; possible D gene TRBD2, 5 bases. The length of the CDR3 is 15 residues. The V end was cut by 0 bases, the J end by 0 bases, with 7 bases between. Germline V gene data show CDR1 as ENHRY and CDR2 as SYGVKD. The chain's CDR3 is CAISESWTSTDTQYF. The CDR3 region has the DNA TGTGCCATCAGTGAGTCTTGGACTAGCACAGATACGCAGTATTTT.

This clonotype was seen many times. V usage is TRBV7-3 and J usage is TRBJ1-1, with D perhaps matching TRBD1 (5 bases). Germline V gives CDR1 SGHTA, CDR2 FQGTGA. V was shortened by 5 bases and J by 1 base, with 8 bases between the two germline ends. The CDR3 covers 13 residues. CDR3 loop: CASSHDRNTEAFF. Written as DNA, the CDR3 is TGTGCCAGCAGCCATGACAGGAACACTGAAGCTTTCTTT.

The chain combines TRBV20-1 with TRBJ2-7; TRBD2 matches 8 bases. The CDR3 is 14 residues long. Looked up from germline, CDR1 is DFQATT and CDR2 is SNEGSKA (reference sequence). The V gene end was trimmed by 0 bases and the J gene end by 7 bases; junction bases not matched to a gene: 8. The CDR3 sequence is CSARDVGRALEQYF. The CDR3 nucleotides are TGCAGTGCTAGAGATGTCGGGAGGGCCTTAGAGCAGTACTTC.